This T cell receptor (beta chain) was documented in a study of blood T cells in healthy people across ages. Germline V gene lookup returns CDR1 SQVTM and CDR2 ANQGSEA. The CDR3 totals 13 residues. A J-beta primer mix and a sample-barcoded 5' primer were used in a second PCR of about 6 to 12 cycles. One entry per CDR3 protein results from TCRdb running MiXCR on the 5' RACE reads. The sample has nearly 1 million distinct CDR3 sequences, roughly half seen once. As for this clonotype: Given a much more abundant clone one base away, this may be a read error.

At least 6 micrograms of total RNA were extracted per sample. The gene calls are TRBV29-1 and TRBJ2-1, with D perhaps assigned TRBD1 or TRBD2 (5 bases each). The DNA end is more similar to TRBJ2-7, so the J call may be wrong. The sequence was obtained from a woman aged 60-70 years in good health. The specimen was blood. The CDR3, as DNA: TGCAGCGTTGAGGGACCTTCCTACAATGAGCAGTACTTC. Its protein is CSVEGPSYNEQYF.